The clone carrying this T cell receptor beta chain came up a few times. The antigen is unknown. This entry belongs to a study of T-cell reconstitution after alpha-beta-depleted transplantation in children. Study findings and constraints: Reported findings indicate that, about two months after transplant, alpha-beta T cells came from several hundred expanded clones, which were derived from non-depleted graft cells.

CDR1 DFQATT and CDR2 SNEGSKA come from the germline V gene (reference sequence). V was trimmed by 1 base and J by 2 bases, leaving 15 bases between them. This CDR3 has 15 residues. Researchers prepared the TCRbeta library using unique molecular identifiers, the study reports. MiXCR was run by TCRdb on the PCR reads, yielding one entry per CDR3 protein. Of about 540,000 distinct CDR3 sequences detected, around 27% appear once; the ten largest clones hold around a third. The sample was PBMCs, taken before TCRalphabeta/CD19-depleted stem cell transplant. This receptor was taken from a boy in the first two years of life with Wiskott-Aldrich syndrome, due to receive a stem cell transplant. The rearrangement uses TRBV20-1 and TRBJ2-7; D gene uncertain. CDR3 nucleotides: TGCAGTGCTAGAGCCTCGTGGGATCATGCCTACGAGCAGTACTTC. Translating gives CSARASWDHAYEQYF.